The clone carrying this T cell receptor (beta chain) was seen a handful of times. Its specificity is not known. The germline gives CDR1 MGHRA, CDR2 YSYEKL. Between the trimmed V and J ends, which lost 0 bases and 7 bases, there was a span of 4 bases. This CDR3 contains 12 residues. TCRdb called the 5' RACE reads again in MiXCR, with one record for every CDR3 protein. The repertoire holds tens of thousands of distinct CDR3 sequences, with 13% as singletons. The data were obtained in a study of T-cell memory formation after mild COVID-19. Study-level points and caveats: Pre-infection memory showed some responding clones, and this suggested that cross-reactive memory joined.

The clonotype comes from a man aged 18 to 30 who had mild COVID-19 (a few samples of this study predate the infection). Cell type and time point are not known. The J gene is TRBJ2-1, the V gene TRBV4-1; D remains unclear. The sequenced material came from PBMCs or a T cell subset sorted from them (not recorded which). The chain's CDR3 is CASSQDRNEQFF. The DNA for the CDR3 is TGCGCCAGCAGCCAAGATAGAAATGAGCAGTTCTTC.